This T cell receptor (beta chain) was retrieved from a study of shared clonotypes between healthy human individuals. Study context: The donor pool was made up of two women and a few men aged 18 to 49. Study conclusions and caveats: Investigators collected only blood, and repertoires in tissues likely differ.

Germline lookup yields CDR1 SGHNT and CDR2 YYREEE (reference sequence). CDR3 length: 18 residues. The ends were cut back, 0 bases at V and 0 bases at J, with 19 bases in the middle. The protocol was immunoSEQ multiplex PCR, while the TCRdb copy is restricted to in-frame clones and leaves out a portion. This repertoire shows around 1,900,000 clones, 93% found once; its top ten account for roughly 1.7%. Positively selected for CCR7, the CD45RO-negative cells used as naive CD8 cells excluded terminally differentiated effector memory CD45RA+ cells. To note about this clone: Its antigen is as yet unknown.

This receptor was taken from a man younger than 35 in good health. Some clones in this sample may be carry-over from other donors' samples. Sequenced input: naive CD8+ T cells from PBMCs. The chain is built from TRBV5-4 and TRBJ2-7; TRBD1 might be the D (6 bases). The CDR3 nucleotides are TGTGCCAGCAGCTTGGGCTTGCCCACAGGGATCCGCTCCTACGAGCAGTACTTC. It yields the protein CASSLGLPTGIRSYEQYF. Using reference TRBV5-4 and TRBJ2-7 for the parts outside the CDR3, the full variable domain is ETGVTQSPTHLIKTRGQQVTLRCSSQSGHNTVSWYQQALGQGPQFIFQYYREEENGRGNFPPRFSGLQFPNYSSELNVNALELDDSALYLCASSLGLPTGIRSYEQYFGPGTRLTVT.